Sequencing of this T cell receptor (beta chain) was carried out in a study of T-cell reconstitution after alpha-beta-depleted transplantation in children. General study findings and limits: T-cell numbers and diversity, one year after transplant, stemmed largely from T cells that were newly produced. Surviving recipient T cells and thymic progenitors accounted for the high day-60 TCRbeta diversity observed in some patients. The origin of alpha-beta T cells about two months after transplant was reportedly several hundred expanded graft clones.

This clonotype came up a few times. As yet, its antigen is unknown. Per the germline V gene, CDR1 is DFQATT and CDR2 is SNEGSKA (reference sequence). The CDR3 length is 14 residues. Trimming removed 5 bases from V and 4 bases from J; junction bases left unmatched: 5. Library preparation (for TCRbeta) was performed with unique molecular identifiers. In TCRdb, the PCR reads were re-called with MiXCR into one record per CDR3 protein. The sample shows about 900,000 distinct CDR3 sequences, under 30% of them seen only once. The TCR was taken from a boy younger than two who had a stem cell transplant for SCID, so the T cells may come from the graft donor. This chain connects TRBV20-1 to TRBJ2-3, with 11 bases that match TRBD2. Sample: PBMCs, mostly from graft donor cells, taken 360 days after TCRalphabeta/CD19-depleted stem cell transplant. CDR3 residues: CSARSGGAPDTQYF. CDR3 bases: TGCAGTGCTCGTAGCGGGGGGGCCCCAGATACGCAGTATTTT.